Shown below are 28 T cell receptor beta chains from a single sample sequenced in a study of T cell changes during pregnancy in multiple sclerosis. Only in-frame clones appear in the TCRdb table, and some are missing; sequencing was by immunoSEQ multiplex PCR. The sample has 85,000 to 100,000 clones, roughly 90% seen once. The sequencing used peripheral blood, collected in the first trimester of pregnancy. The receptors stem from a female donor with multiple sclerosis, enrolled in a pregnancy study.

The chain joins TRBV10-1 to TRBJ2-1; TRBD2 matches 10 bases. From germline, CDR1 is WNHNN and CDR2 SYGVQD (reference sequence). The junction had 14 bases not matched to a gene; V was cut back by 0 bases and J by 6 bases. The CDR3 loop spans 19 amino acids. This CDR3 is CASSESSLAGVTPRNEQFF. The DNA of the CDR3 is TGCGCCAGCAGTGAGTCGTCTCTAGCGGGAGTCACCCCCCGCAATGAGCAGTTCTTC.

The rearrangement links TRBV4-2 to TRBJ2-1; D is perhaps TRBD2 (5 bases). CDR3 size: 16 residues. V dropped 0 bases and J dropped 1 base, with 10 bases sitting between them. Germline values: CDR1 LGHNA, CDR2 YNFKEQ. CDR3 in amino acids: CASSQEAADSYNEQFF. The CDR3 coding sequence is TGTGCCAGCAGCCAAGAGGCAGCGGATTCCTACAATGAGCAGTTCTTC.

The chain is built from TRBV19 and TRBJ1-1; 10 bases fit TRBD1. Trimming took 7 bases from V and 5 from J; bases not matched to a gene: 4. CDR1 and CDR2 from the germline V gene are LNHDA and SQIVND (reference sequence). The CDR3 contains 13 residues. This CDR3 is CASTTGGRTEAFF. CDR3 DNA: TGTGCCAGTACGACAGGGGGCAGGACTGAAGCTTTCTTT.

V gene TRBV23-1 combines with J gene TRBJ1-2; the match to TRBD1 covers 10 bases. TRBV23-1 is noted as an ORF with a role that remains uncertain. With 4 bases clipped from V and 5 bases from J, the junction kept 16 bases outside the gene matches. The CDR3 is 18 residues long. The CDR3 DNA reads TGCGCCAGCAGTCCCCTCCCCGGGACAGGGGATGGCCCGTATGGCTACACCTTC. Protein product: CASSPLPGTGDGPYGYTF.

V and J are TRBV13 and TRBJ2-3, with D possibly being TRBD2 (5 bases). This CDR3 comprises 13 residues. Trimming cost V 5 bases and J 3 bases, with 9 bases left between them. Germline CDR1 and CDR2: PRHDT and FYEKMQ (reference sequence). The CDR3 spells CASSAWTTDTQYF. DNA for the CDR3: TGTGCCAGCAGCGCCTGGACTACAGATACGCAGTATTTT. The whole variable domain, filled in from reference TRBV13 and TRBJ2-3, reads AAGVIQSPRHLIKEKRETATLKCYPIPRHDTVYWYQQGPGQDPQFLISFYEKMQSDKGSIPDRFSAQQFSDYHSELNMSSLELGDSALYFCASSAWTTDTQYFGPGTRLTVL.

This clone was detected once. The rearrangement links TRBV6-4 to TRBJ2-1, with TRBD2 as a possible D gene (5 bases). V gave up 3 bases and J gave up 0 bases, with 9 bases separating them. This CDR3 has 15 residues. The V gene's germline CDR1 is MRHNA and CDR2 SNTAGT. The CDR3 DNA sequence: TGTGCCAGCAGTGAGCTAGGAGGCTCCTACAATGAGCAGTTCTTC. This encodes CASSELGGSYNEQFF.

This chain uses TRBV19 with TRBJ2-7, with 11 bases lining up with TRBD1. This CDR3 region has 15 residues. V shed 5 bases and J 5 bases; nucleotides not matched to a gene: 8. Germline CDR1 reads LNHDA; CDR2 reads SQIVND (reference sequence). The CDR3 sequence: CASSVLRDRGNEQYF. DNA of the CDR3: TGTGCCAGTAGTGTACTCCGGGACAGGGGGAACGAGCAGTACTTC.

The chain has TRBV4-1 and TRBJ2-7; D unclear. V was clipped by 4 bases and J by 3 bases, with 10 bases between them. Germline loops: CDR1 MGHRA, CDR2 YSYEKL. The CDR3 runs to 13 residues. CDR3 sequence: CASSPADSYEQYF. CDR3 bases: TGCGCCAGCAGCCCCGCGGATAGCTACGAGCAGTACTTC.

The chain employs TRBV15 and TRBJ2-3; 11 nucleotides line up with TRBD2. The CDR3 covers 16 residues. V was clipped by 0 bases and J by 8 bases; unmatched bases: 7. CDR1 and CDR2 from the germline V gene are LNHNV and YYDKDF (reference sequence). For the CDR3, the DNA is TGTGCCACCAGCAGAGATAGAACTAGCGGGAGAGGTACGCAGTATTTT. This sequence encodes CATSRDRTSGRGTQYF.

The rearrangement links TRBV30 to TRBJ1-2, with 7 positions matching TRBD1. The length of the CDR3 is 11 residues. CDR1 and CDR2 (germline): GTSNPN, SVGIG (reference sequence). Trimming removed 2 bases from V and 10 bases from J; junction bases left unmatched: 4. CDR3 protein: CAWSQDRIYTF. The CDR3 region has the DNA TGTGCCTGGAGTCAGGACAGGATCTACACCTTC.

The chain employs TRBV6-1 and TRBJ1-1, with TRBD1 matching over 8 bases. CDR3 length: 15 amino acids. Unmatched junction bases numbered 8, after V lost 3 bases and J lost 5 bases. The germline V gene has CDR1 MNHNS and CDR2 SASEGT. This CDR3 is CASSEGLRGRTEAFF. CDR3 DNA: TGTGCCAGCAGTGAGGGCCTCAGGGGGCGAACTGAAGCTTTCTTT.

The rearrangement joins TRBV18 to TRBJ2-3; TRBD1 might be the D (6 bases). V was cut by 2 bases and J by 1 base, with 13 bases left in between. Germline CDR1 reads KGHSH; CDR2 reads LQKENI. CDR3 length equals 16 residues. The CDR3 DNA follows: TGTGCCAGCTCACCAAAAGGGACACAGGGCACAGATACGCAGTATTTT. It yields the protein CASSPKGTQGTDTQYF.

CDR3 sequence reads: CASSESGQGAQYEQYF. CDR3 nucleotide sequence: TGTGCCAGCAGTGAATCGGGACAGGGGGCGCAGTACGAGCAGTACTTC. The chain uses TRBV25-1 and TRBJ2-7; TRBD1 matches at 12 bases. V was pared by 1 base and J by 4 bases, with 5 bases of the junction left unmatched. Germline assignment: CDR1 MGHDK and CDR2 SYGVNS. This CDR3 has 16 residues.

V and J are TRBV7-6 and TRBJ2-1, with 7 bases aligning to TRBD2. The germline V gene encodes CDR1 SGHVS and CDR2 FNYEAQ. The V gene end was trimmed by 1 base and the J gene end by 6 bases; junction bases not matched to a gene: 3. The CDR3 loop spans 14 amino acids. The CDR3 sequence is CASSLGTRTNEQFF. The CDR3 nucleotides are TGTGCCAGCAGCTTAGGGACTAGGACCAATGAGCAGTTCTTC. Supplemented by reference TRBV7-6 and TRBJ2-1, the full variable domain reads GAGVSQSPRYKVTKRGQDVALRCDPISGHVSLYWYRQALGQGPEFLTYFNYEAQQDKSGLPNDRFSAERPEGSISTLTIQRTEQRDSAMYRCASSLGTRTNEQFFGPGTRLTVL.

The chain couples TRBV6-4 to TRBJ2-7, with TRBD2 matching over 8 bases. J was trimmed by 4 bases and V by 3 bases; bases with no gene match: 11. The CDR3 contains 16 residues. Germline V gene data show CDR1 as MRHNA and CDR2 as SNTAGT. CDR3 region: CASSEGESGRGYEQYF. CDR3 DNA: TGTGCCAGCAGTGAAGGGGAAAGCGGGAGAGGTTACGAGCAGTACTTC.

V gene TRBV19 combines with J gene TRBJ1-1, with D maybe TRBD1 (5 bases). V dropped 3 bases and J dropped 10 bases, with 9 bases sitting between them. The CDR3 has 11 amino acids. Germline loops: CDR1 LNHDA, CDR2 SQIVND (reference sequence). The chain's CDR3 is CASSMSRAAFF. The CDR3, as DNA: TGTGCCAGTAGTATGAGCAGGGCAGCTTTCTTT.

CDR3 DNA: TGTGCCAGTAACCTAGCGGGACCCCAAGAGACCCAGTACTTC. It encodes CASNLAGPQETQYF. The chain uses TRBV19 and TRBJ2-5, with 9 positions matching TRBD2. This CDR3 comprises 14 residues. Germline V lookup: CDR1 LNHDA, CDR2 SQIVND (reference sequence). Trimming took 7 bases from V and 1 from J; bases not matched to a gene: 4.

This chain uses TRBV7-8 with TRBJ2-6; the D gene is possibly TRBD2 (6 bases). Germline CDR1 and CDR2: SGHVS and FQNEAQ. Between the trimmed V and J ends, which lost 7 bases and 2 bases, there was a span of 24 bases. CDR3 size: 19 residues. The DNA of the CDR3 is TGTGCCAGCACCATAGTGGGCGGAACCGGGGGTACTGGGGCCAACGTCCTGACTTTC. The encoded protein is CASTIVGGTGGTGANVLTF. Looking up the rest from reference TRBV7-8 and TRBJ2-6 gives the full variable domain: GAGVSQSPRYKVAKRGQDVALRCDPISGHVSLFWYQQALGQGPEFLTYFQNEAQLDKSGLPSDRFFAERPEGSVSTLKIQRTQQEDSAVYLCASTIVGGTGGTGANVLTFGAGSRLTVL.

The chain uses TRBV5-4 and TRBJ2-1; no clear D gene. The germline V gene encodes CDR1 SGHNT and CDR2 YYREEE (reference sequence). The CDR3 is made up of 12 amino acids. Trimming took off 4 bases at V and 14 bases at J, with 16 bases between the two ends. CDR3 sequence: CASSAGAKEKFF. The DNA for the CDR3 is TGTGCCAGCAGCGCCGGAGCAAAGGAGAAGTTCTTC.

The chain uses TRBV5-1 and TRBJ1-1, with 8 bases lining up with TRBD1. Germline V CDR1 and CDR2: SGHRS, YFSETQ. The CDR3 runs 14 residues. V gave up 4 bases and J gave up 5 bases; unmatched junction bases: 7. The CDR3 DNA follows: TGCGCCAGCAGCATTGGACAGGGAGGGACTGAAGCTTTCTTT. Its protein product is CASSIGQGGTEAFF.

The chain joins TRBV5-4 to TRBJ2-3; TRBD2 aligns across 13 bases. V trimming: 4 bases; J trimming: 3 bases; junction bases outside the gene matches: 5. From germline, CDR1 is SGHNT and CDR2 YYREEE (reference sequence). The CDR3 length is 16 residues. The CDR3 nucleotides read TGTGCCAGCAGCCTCCGGACTAGCGGGAGTACAGATACGCAGTATTTT. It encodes CASSLRTSGSTDTQYF.

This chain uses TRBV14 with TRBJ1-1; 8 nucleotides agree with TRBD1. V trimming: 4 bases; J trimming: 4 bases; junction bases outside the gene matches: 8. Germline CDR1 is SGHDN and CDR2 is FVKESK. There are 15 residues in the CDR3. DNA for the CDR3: TGTGCCAGCAGCCCAAGGACAGGGTTTGGCACTGAAGCTTTCTTT. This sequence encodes CASSPRTGFGTEAFF. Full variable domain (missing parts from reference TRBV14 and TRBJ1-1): EAGVTQFPSHSVIEKGQTVTLRCDPISGHDNLYWYRRVMGKEIKFLLHFVKESKQDESGMPNNRFLAERTGGTYSTLKVQPAELEDSGVYFCASSPRTGFGTEAFFGQGTRLTVV.

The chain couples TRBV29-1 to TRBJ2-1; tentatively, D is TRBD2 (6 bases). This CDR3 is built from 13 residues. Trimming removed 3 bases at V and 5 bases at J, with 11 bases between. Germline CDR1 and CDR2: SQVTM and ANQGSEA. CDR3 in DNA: TGCAGCGTTGATCGGGGGTTACACAATGAGCAGTTCTTC. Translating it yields CSVDRGLHNEQFF.

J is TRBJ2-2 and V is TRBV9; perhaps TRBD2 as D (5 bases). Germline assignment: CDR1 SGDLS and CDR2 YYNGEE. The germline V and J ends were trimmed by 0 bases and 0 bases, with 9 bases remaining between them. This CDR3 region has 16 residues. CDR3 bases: TGTGCCAGCAGCGTAGGGGTGGGAGCGAACACCGGGGAGCTGTTTTTT. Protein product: CASSVGVGANTGELFF.

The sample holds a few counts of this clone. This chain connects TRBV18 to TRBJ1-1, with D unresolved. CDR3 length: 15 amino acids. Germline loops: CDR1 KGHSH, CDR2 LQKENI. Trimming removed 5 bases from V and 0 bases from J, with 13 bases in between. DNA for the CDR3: TGTGCCAGCTCATCCGGGTCGAGGGTGAACACTGAAGCTTTCTTT. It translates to CASSSGSRVNTEAFF.

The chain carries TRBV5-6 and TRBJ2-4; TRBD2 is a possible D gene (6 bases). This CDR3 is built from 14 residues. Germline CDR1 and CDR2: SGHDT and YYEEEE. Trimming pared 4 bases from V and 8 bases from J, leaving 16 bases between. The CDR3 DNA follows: TGTGCCAGCAGCCCGGGGGTGGGGTGGGACATTCAGTACTTC. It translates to CASSPGVGWDIQYF.

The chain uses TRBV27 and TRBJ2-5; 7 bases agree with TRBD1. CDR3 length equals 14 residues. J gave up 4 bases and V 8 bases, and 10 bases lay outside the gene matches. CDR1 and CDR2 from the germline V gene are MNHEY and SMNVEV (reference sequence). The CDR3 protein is CASCKQGLLETQYF. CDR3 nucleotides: TGTGCCAGCTGTAAACAGGGGTTGCTAGAGACCCAGTACTTC.

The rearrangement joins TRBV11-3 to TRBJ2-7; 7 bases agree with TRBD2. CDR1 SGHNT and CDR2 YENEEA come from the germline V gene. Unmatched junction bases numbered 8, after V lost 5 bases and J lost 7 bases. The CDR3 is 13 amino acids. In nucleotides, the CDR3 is TGTGCCAGCAGCGGGGGAGGGCCGGGGGAGCAGTACTTC. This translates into CASSGGGPGEQYF.